This TCR beta chain was profiled in a study of CD8+CD57+ T cells in acquired aplastic anemia. Background on the study: Recorded DNA amounts for sorted CD4+ and CD8+ cells had an average of around 3.5 ug. Study outcomes and limitations: The study identified under 30 CD8+ CDR3 sequences shared by patients and controls.

Germline V gene data show CDR1 as SGHVS and CDR2 as FNYEAQ. V lost 3 bases to trimming and J lost 4 bases; unmatched junction nucleotides: 3. This CDR3 is built from 15 residues. There are many counts of this clonotype. Antigen unknown. Before being chosen for sequencing, patients had shown CD8+CD57+ cell expansion by flow cytometry. Receipt of therapy had not occurred in any patient by the time of blood sampling. For CDR3 and TCR beta VDJ profiling, genomic DNA was the template used. TCRdb processed the reads anew with MiXCR; each CDR3 protein has one entry. Of more than 150,000 distinct CDR3 sequences listed, roughly 50% were seen once; the top ten hold roughly 1.8%.

J is TRBJ2-2 and V is TRBV7-6, with 9 bases that match TRBD2. Sequenced: sorted CD4+, CD8+, or CD8+CD57+ T cells (not recorded which) from PBMCs. The sequence was collected from a human donor with aplastic anemia. This CDR3 is CASSLKTSGTGELFF. CDR3 DNA sequence: TGTGCCAGCAGCTTGAAGACTAGCGGCACCGGGGAGCTGTTTTTT.